Listed here are 5 T cell receptor beta chains from one sample, sequenced in a study of CD8+CD57+ T cells in acquired aplastic anemia. The TCR beta profiling, which covered VDJ combination and CDR3 sequence, was carried out using genomic DNA as the template. TCRdb passed the reads through MiXCR, listing each CDR3 protein once. The table has around 150,000 distinct CDR3 sequences, 70% to 80% seen once. Flow cytometry had shown expanded CD8+CD57+ cells in the patients chosen for sequencing. The material sequenced was sorted CD4+, CD8+, or CD8+CD57+ T cells (not recorded which) from PBMCs. Source of these receptors: a human donor with aplastic anemia.

The chain couples TRBV29-1 to TRBJ2-7; TRBD2 matches 12 bases. This CDR3 region has 14 residues. J was trimmed by 5 bases and V by 5 bases; bases with no gene match: 7. Germline V lookup: CDR1 SQVTM, CDR2 ANQGSEA. The CDR3 DNA is TGCAGCGTTCGTCTAGCGGGAGGGCAGAACGAGCAGTACTTC. As protein: CSVRLAGGQNEQYF.

V gene TRBV5-4 combines with J gene TRBJ2-3; 10 positions match TRBD1. CDR1 and CDR2 from the germline V gene are SGHNT and YYREEE (reference sequence). Trimming took 4 bases from V and 6 from J; bases not matched to a gene: 20. The CDR3 contains 19 residues. CDR3 loop: CASSIRDRGFGGNGDTQYF. The DNA for the CDR3 is TGTGCCAGCAGCATCCGGGACAGGGGCTTTGGGGGTAATGGGGATACGCAGTATTTT.

J is TRBJ2-2 and V is TRBV7-3, with D maybe TRBD1 (6 bases). Deletions cut 4 bases from V and 3 bases from J, with 9 bases between. Germline V gene lookup returns CDR1 SGHTA and CDR2 FQGTGA. The CDR3 contains 14 residues. This CDR3 reads CASSSDRYTGELFF. DNA of the CDR3: TGTGCCAGCAGCTCCGACAGGTACACCGGGGAGCTGTTTTTT.

Ten or more counts support this clonotype. This chain uses TRBV11-2 with TRBJ2-5; D is unresolved. Germline values: CDR1 SGHAT, CDR2 FQNNGV. V gave up 5 bases and J gave up 5 bases, with 15 bases separating them. The CDR3 runs 14 residues. CDR3 loop: CASSPAGPWETQYF. CDR3 nucleotides: TGTGCCAGCAGCCCGGCAGGCCCGTGGGAGACCCAGTACTTC.

This chain uses TRBV19 with TRBJ1-2; D ambiguous. Germline loops: CDR1 LNHDA, CDR2 SQIVND (reference sequence). V gave up 3 bases and J gave up 4 bases, with 6 bases separating them. This CDR3 has 12 amino acids. CDR3 in amino acids: CASSIATYGYTF. CDR3 nucleotides: TGTGCCAGTAGTATCGCGACCTATGGCTACACCTTC.